Following are 7 T cell receptor beta chains from one sample sequenced in a study of technical replicates of blood from a handful of donors. TCRdb's table, derived via immunoSEQ multiplex PCR, lists solely in-frame clones and lacks some. The table includes approximately 70,000 clones, roughly nine tenths detected once. What was sequenced was T cells isolated from PBMCs. These receptor sequences come from a human donor in good health.

This clone was detected a few times. This chain uses TRBV7-3 with TRBJ2-7; 11 nucleotides match TRBD2. This CDR3 contains 15 residues. V shed 0 bases and J 6 bases; nucleotides not matched to a gene: 4. Per the germline V gene, CDR1 is SGHTA and CDR2 is FQGTGA. The CDR3 loop is CASSLTPGLAGEQYF. The DNA for the CDR3 is TGTGCCAGCAGCTTAACACCCGGACTAGCGGGCGAGCAGTACTTC.

The chain employs TRBV6-1 and TRBJ1-3; D might be TRBD1 (6 bases). V dropped 4 bases and J dropped 0 bases, with 13 bases sitting between them. Germline V CDR1 and CDR2: MNHNS, SASEGT. The CDR3 spans 16 residues. As DNA, the CDR3 is TGTGCCAGCAGTGCTACAGGGACCCACTCTGGAAACACCATATATTTT. This gives the protein CASSATGTHSGNTIYF.

V and J are TRBV11-3 and TRBJ1-5; weak D call: TRBD1 (5 bases). The CDR3 contains 17 residues. Germline V gives CDR1 SGHNT, CDR2 YENEEA. V was pared by 0 bases and J by 6 bases, with 18 bases between. The CDR3 loop is CASSLEPTAIVLQPQHF. CDR3 nucleotide sequence: TGTGCCAGCAGCTTAGAGCCGACAGCAATAGTTCTTCAGCCCCAGCATTTT.

The sample holds one count of this clone. The chain links TRBV30 to TRBJ1-4; D is unresolved. Germline CDR1 and CDR2: GTSNPN and SVGIG (reference sequence). Between the trimmed V and J ends, which lost 5 bases and 7 bases, there was a span of 14 bases. This CDR3 is 13 amino acids long. CDR3 sequence reads: CAWSRSAGEKLFF. The DNA of the CDR3 is TGTGCCTGGTCTCGGTCCGCGGGTGAAAAACTGTTTTTT.

The genes are TRBV28 and TRBJ1-4; a possible D gene is TRBD1 (5 bases). The CDR3 sequence is 13 residues long. Germline V CDR1 and CDR2: MDHEN, SYDVKM. V lost 8 bases to trimming and J lost 4 bases, with 11 bases between them. CDR3: CASARGGNEKLFF. The CDR3 nucleotides are TGTGCCAGCGCCCGGGGGGGTAATGAAAAACTGTTTTTT.

The chain employs TRBV19 and TRBJ2-3; 7 bases are shared with TRBD2. Germline values: CDR1 LNHDA, CDR2 SQIVND (reference sequence). Trimming removed 3 bases from V and 6 bases from J; junction bases left unmatched: 6. The CDR3 covers 14 residues. The CDR3 bases are TGTGCCAGTAGTATGGGGGGAGGGCTTGATACGCAGTATTTT. Amino acid sequence: CASSMGGGLDTQYF.

V usage is TRBV5-1 and J usage is TRBJ2-7; 8 nucleotides match TRBD2. CDR3 length: 13 amino acids. Per germline, CDR1 SGHRS and CDR2 YFSETQ. V trimming: 3 bases; J trimming: 6 bases; junction bases outside the gene matches: 5. The CDR3 DNA sequence: TGCGCCAGCAGCTCCCCCCGGGGGGGCGAGCAGTACTTC. Residues: CASSSPRGGEQYF.